This T cell receptor (beta chain) was retrieved from a study of cytomegalovirus exposure and HLA in healthy donors. The PCR ran on 60 Vbeta and 13 Jbeta primers. TCRdb's copy holds only in-frame clones and misses some; the assay was immunoSEQ multiplex PCR. Of over 150,000 clones in the sample, 85% are singletons; the top ten hold around 2.6%. There are 16 residues in the CDR3. V lost 3 bases, J lost 4 bases, and 18 bases lay in between. Germline CDR1 SGHNT, CDR2 YENEEA. The sequenced material came from PBMCs. V usage is TRBV11-3 and J usage is TRBJ1-2; D is unresolved. This clonotype was obtained from a man aged 30-40 years in good health and CMV-seropositive. The CDR3 loop reads CASSFLGGRVTYGYTF. CDR3 bases: TGTGCCAGCAGCTTCTTGGGAGGGAGGGTTACCTATGGCTACACCTTC.